This TCR beta chain was identified during a study of OX40 agonist ivuxolimab in advanced cancers. In the study overall: The dose-escalation cohort had hepatocellular carcinoma, melanoma, renal cell or head and neck cancer. Prior anti-PD-1, anti-PD-L1 or anti-CTLA-4 therapy did not bar entry, and roughly 40% had some. The study's findings and limits: Clonal expansion from baseline to week 6 occurred in both CD4+ and CD8+ T cells. Relative to CD4+ cells, CD8+ T cells on average had more expanded clones.

Only in-frame clones appear in the TCRdb table, and some are missing; sequencing was by immunoSEQ multiplex PCR. The sample lists approximately 31,000 clones, around 83% occurring once. Remarks on this clone: Its matching antigen is unknown.

The CDR3 is 13 residues long. Trimming removed 2 bases at V and 5 bases at J, with 9 bases between. Germline CDR1 is KGHSH and CDR2 is LQKENI. The chain recombines TRBV18 with TRBJ2-5, with D unclear. Sequencing was performed on CD4+ or CD8+ T cells sorted from blood, taken in a trial of the OX40 agonist ivuxolimab. The clonotype was recovered from an adult with an advanced solid tumor such as melanoma, head and neck, liver or kidney cancer. The DNA for the CDR3 is TGTGCCAGCTCACCAATTGGTGTCGAGACCCAGTACTTC. It yields the protein CASSPIGVETQYF.